This T cell receptor (beta chain) was obtained from a study of T cell responses to AZD1222 COVID-19 vaccine listed by TCRdb under 2021. For the wider study: A total of just over 230 trial participants underwent TCR sequencing, of whom 207 received two doses of AZD1222 and about 25 received two doses of the MenACWY control vaccine. Enrollment into the trials was organized by age into subgroups of 18-55, 56-69 and 70-plus years, and those subgroups contained approximately 160, 26 and 62 TCR-sequenced participants, respectively. General study outcomes and caveats: Reportedly, almost half of the unique spike-specific TCRs recognized epitopes lying outside the regions that are mutated in the B.1.351 and B.1.1.7 variants. Because no samples from the day 14 peak response were available, repertoires could be characterized only after the peak T cell response. The 56-69-year group was small, and its depth increase did not reach significance, likely because of low power. After two AZD1222 doses, spike-specific TCR breadth and depth were significantly higher than at day 0 and than in MenACWY recipients. Participants were mostly white British, with more females than males. The authors suggested clonal diversity may have been underestimated. Conclusions about previously exposed vaccinees were limited because only a handful of AZD1222 recipients were SARS-CoV-2 seropositive at baseline. Vaccine-associated CD4 TCRs spanned the whole spike protein, with dominant responses in regions 160-218 and 743-854.

The CDR3 regions of human TCRbeta chains were subjected to immunosequencing. As for the authors' bioinformatics: TCRs in the repertoires were matched against a reference library of SARS-CoV-2-specific TCRs that had been generated with the MIRA antigen-specificity platform. Breadth was defined as the fraction of unique TCRs that were SARS-CoV-2-associated, and depth was defined as the fraction of total T cells that were SARS-CoV-2-associated. Using the MIRA data, every spike-specific TCR was mapped to the spike region that the TCR reacted to and assigned to either a CD4 or a CD8 class. Log10-transformed breadth and depth values were compared by one-way ANOVA with Sidak's multiple comparisons tests. TCRdb retrieved this table from immuneACCESS and kept in-frame rearrangements only. Not all clones are present; in checked studies, unresolved V genes account for under half, and no reason is known for the remainder. D and trimming come from the DNA, and the V and J calls and clone size come from that table. The sample records some 99,000 clones, about 88% of which are singletons. 14% of the sample is taken by the ten largest.

Of note for this clone: The target of this receptor is not known. Base qualities were left out, and no much larger clone turns up one base away.

What this sample's time point label stands for: about 28 days (+/-7) after the second vaccine dose. Because spike-specific TCR depth and breadth did not differ between the two schedules, AZD1222 recipients who got a second dose at roughly 4 weeks were pooled with those who got a second dose at roughly 12 weeks. Vaccinee samples came from UK trials COV001 and COV002, including a single-blind randomized controlled phase 2/3 trial of AZD1222 (ChAdOx1 nCoV-19) in healthy adults. For TCRbeta chain sequencing, PBMC samples were collected from trial participants at day 0 and at day 28 after the second dose. The germline V gene (reference sequence) provides CDR1 LNHNV and CDR2 YYDKDF. There are 14 amino acids in the CDR3, from cysteine to phenylalanine inclusive. Here the CDR3 DNA is all that survives: 42 bases in frame from base 1. After removal of 4 bases from V and 4 bases from J, the junction retains 7 bases not matched to a gene.

This receptor chain uses TRBV15 and TRBJ2-7, with 7 central nucleotides matching TRBD1. This receptor was taken from an adult who received the AZD1222 COVID-19 vaccine. The material sequenced was peripheral blood, taken 28 days after the second AZD1222 dose. The sequence in DNA is TGTGCCACCAGCAAGGGACAGTCTTCTTACGAGCAGTACTTC. This yields the protein CATSKGQSSYEQYF.